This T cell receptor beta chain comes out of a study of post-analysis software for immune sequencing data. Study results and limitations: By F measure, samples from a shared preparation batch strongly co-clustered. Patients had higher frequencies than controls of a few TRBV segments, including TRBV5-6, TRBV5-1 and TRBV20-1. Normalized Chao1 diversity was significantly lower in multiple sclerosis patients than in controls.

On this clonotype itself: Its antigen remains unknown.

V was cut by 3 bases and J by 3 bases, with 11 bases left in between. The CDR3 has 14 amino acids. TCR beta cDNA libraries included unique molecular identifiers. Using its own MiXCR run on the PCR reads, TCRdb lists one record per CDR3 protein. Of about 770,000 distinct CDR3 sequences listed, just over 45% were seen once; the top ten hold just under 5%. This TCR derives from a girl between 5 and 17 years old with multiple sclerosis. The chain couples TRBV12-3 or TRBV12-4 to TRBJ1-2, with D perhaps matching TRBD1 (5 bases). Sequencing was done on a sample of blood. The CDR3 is CASSLAGMDYGYTF. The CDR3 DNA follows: TGTGCCAGCAGTTTGGCAGGGATGGACTATGGCTACACCTTC.